A selection of T cell receptor beta chains follows, all from one sample in a study of response to subunit inactivated influenza vaccine. One entry per CDR3 protein, called by TCRdb with MiXCR from the RT-PCR reads. The sample yields about 830,000 distinct CDR3 sequences, about 18% seen once. The sequences come from PBMCs from blood, collected roughly 5 days after vaccination. Every receptor here comes from a man between 45 and 60 years old who received an inactivated influenza vaccine. Both conserved end residues are part of each CDR3. The D gene is left open where the match is weak. Clone size is given for some rows only: seen once, a few or many times, or a class if the clone is expanded.

size	D	V	J	DNA	CDR3
-	-	TRBV10-3	TRBJ2-3	TGTGCCATCAGTGCAACGGGGGTAAACACAGATACGCAGTATTTT	CAISATGVNTDTQYF
many	-	TRBV15	TRBJ2-1	TGTGCCACCAGCAGAGATACCCACTCCAATGAGCAGTTCTTC	CATSRDTHSNEQFF
many	-	TRBV18	TRBJ2-1	TGTGCCAGCTCACCCCTCGCTGTTGGGGCCTACAATGAGCAGTTCTTC	CASSPLAVGAYNEQFF
few	-	TRBV11-2	TRBJ1-4	TGTGCCAGCAGCGGATCGGGGGCGCAGGGCGAAAAACTGTTTTTT	CASSGSGAQGEKLFF
few	-	TRBV6-4	TRBJ1-5	TGTGCCAGCAGTTGGGACCGCAATAGCAATCAGCCCCAGCATTTT	CASSWDRNSNQPQHF
few	TRBD2	TRBV6-5	TRBJ2-3	TGTGCCAGCAGTTGGGAGGGACTAGGAAGCACAGATACGCAGTATTTT	CASSWEGLGSTDTQYF
few	-	TRBV15	TRBJ1-3	TGTGCCACCAGCAGGGACGGAAACTCTGGAAACACCATATATTTT	CATSRDGNSGNTIYF
few	-	TRBV7-9	TRBJ2-7	TGTGCCAGCAGCTTAGCGGCAGACGCCGCCTACGAGCAGTACTTC	CASSLAADAAYEQYF
few	-	TRBV9	TRBJ2-2	TGTGCCAGCAGCGTAGCGGGAGTGAGCACCGGGGAGCTGTTTTTT	CASSVAGVSTGELFF
many	-	TRBV20-1	TRBJ2-7	TGCAGTTTTAGGGGGACCGCAGCCTACGAGCAGTACTTC	CSFRGTAAYEQYF
-	TRBD2	TRBV5-1	TRBJ2-5	TGCGCCAGCAGCAGCAGCGGGATGGGGGAGACCCAGTACTTC	CASSSSGMGETQYF
-	-	TRBV18	TRBJ2-7	TGTGCCAGCTCACCACTGTCTAGCGAGCAGTACTTC	CASSPLSSEQYF
few	-	TRBV9	TRBJ2-1	TGTGCCAGCAGCGTCAGAGCGGACCTTTACAATGAGCAGTTCTTC	CASSVRADLYNEQFF
many	-	TRBV4-2	TRBJ2-3	TGTGCCAGCAGCCAAGAGGCGGCCTTCACAGATACGCAGTATTTT	CASSQEAAFTDTQYF
-	TRBD2	TRBV12-3/TRBV12-4	TRBJ2-5	TGTGCCAGCAGGCCTAGCGGGGGGACCAGGGAGACCCAGTACTTC	CASRPSGGTRETQYF
few	-	TRBV7-2	TRBJ2-2	TGTGCCAGCAGCTTTAGGGCCCGGTGGGAGCTGTTTTTT	CASSFRARWELFF
-	-	TRBV7-9	TRBJ1-2	TGTGCCAGCAGCTTAGGGTCGGAAGGTGGCTACACCTTC	CASSLGSEGGYTF
many	-	TRBV28	TRBJ2-7	TGTGCCAGCAGCCTCTCAGGAGGGCTCTCCTACGAGCAGTACTTC	CASSLSGGLSYEQYF
-	-	TRBV29-1	TRBJ2-5	TGCAGCGTTGAAGAAACGAGACAAGAGACCCAGTACTTC	CSVEETRQETQYF
-	-	TRBV12-3/TRBV12-4	TRBJ2-3	TGTGCCAGCAGTTTGGACATTGGCTTATCCGGGGGCACGCAGTATTTT	CASSLDIGLSGGTQYF